Listed here are 4 T cell receptor beta chains from one sample, sequenced in a study of tumor-infiltrating lymphocytes in glioblastoma multiforme. TCRB libraries came from RNA via three nested multiplex PCR rounds. One entry per CDR3 protein, called by TCRdb with MiXCR from the multiplex PCR reads. In the table there are 15,000 to 20,000 distinct CDR3 sequences, 55% to 70% of which are singletons. What was sequenced was peripheral blood. The receptors were sampled from a male donor with glioblastoma.

The chain couples TRBV11-1 to TRBJ2-5; TRBD2 matches at 10 bases. Germline CDR1 SGHAT, CDR2 FQDESV (reference sequence). After removal of 0 bases from V and 4 bases from J, the junction contained 5 bases not matched to a gene. CDR3 length: 16 residues. The CDR3 loop is CASSLAPSGSLETQYF. CDR3 DNA: TGTGCCAGCAGCTTAGCTCCTAGCGGGAGTCTAGAGACCCAGTACTTC.

This chain connects TRBV11-2 to TRBJ2-7; 7 bases line up with TRBD2. The V segment lost 6 bases and the J segment 3 bases; nucleotides outside the gene matches: 5. Per germline, CDR1 SGHAT and CDR2 FQNNGV. CDR3 length: 13 residues. The CDR3 DNA reads as TGTGCCAGCAGACCGGGGGGTATCTACGAGCAGTACTTC. Translation: CASRPGGIYEQYF.

The CDR3 bases are TGTGCCAGCAGCGCTCAGACTAGCGCGGATGAGCAGTTCTTC. Amino acid sequence: CASSAQTSADEQFF. The chain couples TRBV11-1 to TRBJ2-1, with TRBD2 matching over 8 bases. The J segment lost 8 bases and the V segment lost 5 bases, leaving 8 bases of the junction unmatched. The length of the CDR3 is 14 residues. Germline V lookup: CDR1 SGHAT, CDR2 FQDESV (reference sequence).

There are a few counts of this clonotype. The gene calls are TRBV2 and TRBJ2-2; possibly TRBD1 for D (6 bases). CDR1 SNHLY and CDR2 FYNNEI come from the germline V gene. This CDR3 has 15 residues. The germline V and J ends were trimmed by 5 bases and 0 bases, with 10 bases remaining between them. DNA of the CDR3: TGTGCCAGCAGTATACAGGGAGCGAACACCGGGGAGCTGTTTTTT. Translating gives CASSIQGANTGELFF.